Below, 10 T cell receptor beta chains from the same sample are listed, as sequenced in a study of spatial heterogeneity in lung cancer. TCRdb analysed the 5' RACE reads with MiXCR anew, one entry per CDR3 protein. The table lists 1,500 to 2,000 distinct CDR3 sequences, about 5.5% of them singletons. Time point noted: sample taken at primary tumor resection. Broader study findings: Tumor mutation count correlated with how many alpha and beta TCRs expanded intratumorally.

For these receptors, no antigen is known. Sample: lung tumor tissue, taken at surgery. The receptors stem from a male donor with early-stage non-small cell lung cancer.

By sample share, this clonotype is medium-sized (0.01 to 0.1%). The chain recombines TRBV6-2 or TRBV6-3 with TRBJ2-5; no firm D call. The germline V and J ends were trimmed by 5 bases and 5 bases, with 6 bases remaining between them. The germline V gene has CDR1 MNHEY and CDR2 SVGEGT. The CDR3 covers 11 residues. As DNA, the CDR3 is TGTGCCAGCAGTATTGGGGAGACCCAGTACTTC. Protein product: CASSIGETQYF.

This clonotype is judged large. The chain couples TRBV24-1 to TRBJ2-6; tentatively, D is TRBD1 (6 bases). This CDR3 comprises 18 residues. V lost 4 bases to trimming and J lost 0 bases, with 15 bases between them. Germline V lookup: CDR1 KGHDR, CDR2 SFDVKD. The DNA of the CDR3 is TGTGCCACCAGTGACCCAGGGGCAGGCGGCTCTGGGGCCAACGTCCTGACTTTC. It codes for CATSDPGAGGSGANVLTF.

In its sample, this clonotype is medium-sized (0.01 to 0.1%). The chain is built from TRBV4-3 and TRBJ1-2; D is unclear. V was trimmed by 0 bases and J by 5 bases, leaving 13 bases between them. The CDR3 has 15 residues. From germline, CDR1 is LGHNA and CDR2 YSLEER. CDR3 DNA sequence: TGCGCCAGCAGCCAAGATGCGTCAAGGCTATATGGCTACACCTTC. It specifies CASSQDASRLYGYTF.

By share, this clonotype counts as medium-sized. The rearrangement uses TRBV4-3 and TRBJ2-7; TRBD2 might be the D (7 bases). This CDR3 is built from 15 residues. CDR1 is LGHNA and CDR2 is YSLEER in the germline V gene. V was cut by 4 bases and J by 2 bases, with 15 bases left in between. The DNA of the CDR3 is TGCGCCAGCAGCCCACAGAGGGGGGGGACCTACGAGCAGTACTTC. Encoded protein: CASSPQRGGTYEQYF.

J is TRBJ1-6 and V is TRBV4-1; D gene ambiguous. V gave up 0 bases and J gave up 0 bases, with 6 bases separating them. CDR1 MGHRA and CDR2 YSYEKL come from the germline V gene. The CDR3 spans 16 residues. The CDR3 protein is CASSQDFGSYNSPLHF. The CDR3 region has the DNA TGCGCCAGCAGCCAAGATTTCGGCTCCTATAATTCACCCCTCCACTTT.

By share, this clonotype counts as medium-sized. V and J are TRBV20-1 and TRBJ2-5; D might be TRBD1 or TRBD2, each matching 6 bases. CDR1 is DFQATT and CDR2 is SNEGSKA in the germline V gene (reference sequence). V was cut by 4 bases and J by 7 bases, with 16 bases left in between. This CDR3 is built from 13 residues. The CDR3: CSANEGGKGTQYF. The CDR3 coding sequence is TGCAGTGCTAACGAGGGGGGTAAGGGGACCCAGTACTTC.

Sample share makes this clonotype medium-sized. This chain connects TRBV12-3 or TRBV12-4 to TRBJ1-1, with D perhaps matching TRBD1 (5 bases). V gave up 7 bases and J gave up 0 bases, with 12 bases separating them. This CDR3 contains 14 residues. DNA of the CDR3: TGTGCCAGCACCCTGGGACTGCTGAACACTGAAGCTTTCTTT. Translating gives CASTLGLLNTEAFF.

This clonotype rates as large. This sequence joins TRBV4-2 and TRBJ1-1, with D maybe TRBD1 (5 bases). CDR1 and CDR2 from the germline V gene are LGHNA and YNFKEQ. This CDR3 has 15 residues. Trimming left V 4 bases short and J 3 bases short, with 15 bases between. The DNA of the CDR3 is TGTGCCAGCAGCCTTGGCGGAATGGGGGACACTGAAGCTTTCTTT. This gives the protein CASSLGGMGDTEAFF.

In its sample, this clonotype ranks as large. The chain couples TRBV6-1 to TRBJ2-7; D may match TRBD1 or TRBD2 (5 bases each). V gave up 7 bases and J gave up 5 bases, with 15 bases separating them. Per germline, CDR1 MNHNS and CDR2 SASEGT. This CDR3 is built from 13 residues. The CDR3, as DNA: TGTGCCAGCAAATGGGGACCAACGGACGAGCAGTACTTC. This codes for CASKWGPTDEQYF.

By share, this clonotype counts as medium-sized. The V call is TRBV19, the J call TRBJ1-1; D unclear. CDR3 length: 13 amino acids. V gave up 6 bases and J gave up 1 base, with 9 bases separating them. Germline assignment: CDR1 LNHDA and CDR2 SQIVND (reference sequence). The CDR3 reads CASRTFENTEAFF. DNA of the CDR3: TGTGCCAGTAGGACTTTCGAGAACACTGAAGCTTTCTTT.